These T cell receptor beta chains were read from a single sample in a study of shared clonotypes between healthy human individuals. The table came from immunoSEQ multiplex PCR; TCRdb's copy has only in-frame clones and leaves some out. The repertoire holds 500,000 to 700,000 clones, with approximately 96% as singletons. Sequencing was performed on naive CD8+ T cells sorted from blood. These receptors originate from a woman aged 25-40 years in good health. Both conserved end residues are part of each CDR3. Each record gives: V gene, J gene, clone size, D gene, CDR3 DNA, CDR3 protein. A D gene is named only where the DNA matches it firmly. Clone size, where shown, is once, few, many, or a class for clones that have expanded.

>TRBV18|TRBJ1-2|-|TRBD1
TGTGCCAGCTCACCACCTCCTCGGGGACAGAGCTTGCGTAACTATGGCTACACCTTC
CASSPPPRGQSLRNYGYTF
>TRBV11-2|TRBJ2-7|-|-
TGTGCCAGCAGTCATACAGGGTTCTACGAGCAGTACTTC
CASSHTGFYEQYF
>TRBV5-6|TRBJ2-7|-|TRBD2
TGTGCCAGCAGCAGCGGGACCTCACTATCCTACGAGCAGTACTTC
CASSSGTSLSYEQYF
>TRBV5-4|TRBJ2-3|-|-
TGTGCCAGCAGCTTGGGAGGGACTTACACAGATACGCAGTATTTT
CASSLGGTYTDTQYF
>TRBV7-6|TRBJ1-4|-|-
TGTGCCAGCAGCTTAGATGGCTTTGAAAAACTGTTTTTT
CASSLDGFEKLFF
>TRBV27|TRBJ2-1|-|TRBD1
TGTGCCAGCAGTTTAGGACAGGGGCCTTACAATGAGCAGTTCTTC
CASSLGQGPYNEQFF
>TRBV11-2|TRBJ2-7|-|TRBD1
TGTGCCAGCAGCTCAGCCATTGGGGACAGAGCCTACGAGCAGTACTTC
CASSSAIGDRAYEQYF
>TRBV13|TRBJ2-7|-|TRBD1
TGTGCCAGCAGCCAGGACAGGTCGAGCTCCTACGAGCAGTACTTC
CASSQDRSSSYEQYF
>TRBV7-9|TRBJ1-1|-|-
TGTGCCAGCAGCTTAATTGCAGGGAACACTGAAGCTTTCTTT
CASSLIAGNTEAFF
>TRBV6-1|TRBJ1-1|-|-
TGTGCCAGCAGTCTCAGGGTTGTCGCTGAAGCTTTCTTT
CASSLRVVAEAFF
>TRBV4-2|TRBJ2-7|-|-
TGTGCCAGCAGCCTAGCGGATTTAACCTACGAGCAGTACTTC
CASSLADLTYEQYF
>TRBV28|TRBJ2-2|-|TRBD2
TGTGCCAGCAGCCTCACCCGGGGGGAGATCAGGGAGCTGTTTTTT
CASSLTRGEIRELFF
>TRBV5-1|TRBJ1-4|-|-
TGCGCCAGCAGCTTGGGACAGTGGCGTGAAAAACTGTTTTTT
CASSLGQWREKLFF
>TRBV14|TRBJ1-1|few|-
TGTGCCAGCAGCCAAGTCGGTGGGAGCACTGAAGCTTTCTTT
CASSQVGGSTEAFF
>TRBV27|TRBJ2-1|-|TRBD1
TGTGCCAGCAGTTTAGGGCGACAGGGGTGGAACAATGAGCAGTTCTTC
CASSLGRQGWNNEQFF
>TRBV27|TRBJ2-7|-|TRBD1
TGTGCCAGCACCCCCGGTAGGGGACAGGGCTACGAGCAGTACTTC
CASTPGRGQGYEQYF
>TRBV7-8|TRBJ2-1|once|TRBD2
TGTGCCAGCAGCACGGGACTAGCGGGTGGGGACAATGAGCAGTTCTTC
CASSTGLAGGDNEQFF
>TRBV27|TRBJ1-2|-|-
TGTGCCAGCAGTTTCGTAGGGGGTGGCTACACCTTC
CASSFVGGGYTF
>TRBV28|TRBJ2-1|-|-
TGTGCCAGCAGTTTCTCCAATGAGCAGTTCTTC
CASSFSNEQFF
>TRBV28|TRBJ1-4|-|TRBD1
TGTGCCAGCCTGGGACAGGGTAGTGAAAAACTGTTTTTT
CASLGQGSEKLFF
>TRBV10-1|TRBJ2-3|-|-
TGCGCCAGCAGTGATGAGCTTAGCACAGATACGCAGTATTTT
CASSDELSTDTQYF
>TRBV5-4|TRBJ2-7|once|-
TGTGCCAGCAGCCCTGGCGACGGTTACGAGCAGTACTTC
CASSPGDGYEQYF
>TRBV27|TRBJ2-1|-|-
TGTGCCAGCAGTTCTCGCTACCTGGGCAATGAGCAGTTCTTC
CASSSRYLGNEQFF
>TRBV5-4|TRBJ2-3|-|-
TGTGCCAGCAGCTTAGGGGCACTTACTAGCACAGATACGCAGTATTTT
CASSLGALTSTDTQYF
>TRBV7-2|TRBJ2-7|-|-
TGTGCCAGCAGCTTAGGTTCAGGGGCCGACTACGAGCAGTACTTC
CASSLGSGADYEQYF
>TRBV4-1|TRBJ1-2|once|-
TGCGCCAGCAGCCCAGAGGACACGGTGGTGGGAGGCTACACCTTC
CASSPEDTVVGGYTF
>TRBV2|TRBJ2-7|-|TRBD2
TGTGCCACCGGACCGAAGACTAGCGGAGGAAACGAGCAGTACTTC
CATGPKTSGGNEQYF
>TRBV5-1|TRBJ1-1|-|-
TGCGCCAGCAGGGAAGGTGGGGTCCCTGAAGCTTTCTTT
CASREGGVPEAFF
>TRBV9|TRBJ2-7|few|-
TGTGCCAGCAGCCCTACAGGGGCGGGATCCTACGAGCAGTACTTC
CASSPTGAGSYEQYF
>TRBV28|TRBJ2-7|-|-
TGTGCCAGCAGTTTTGGGCTAGCCGGGTACGAGCAGTACTTC
CASSFGLAGYEQYF
>TRBV19|TRBJ2-7|-|-
TGTGCCAGTAGTATTAGCGCTGACTACGAGCAGTACTTC
CASSISADYEQYF
>TRBV19|TRBJ1-1|-|-
TGTGCCACCAGGACGGGGAACACTGAAGCTTTCTTT
CATRTGNTEAFF
>TRBV4-1|TRBJ2-1|once|-
TGCGCCAGCAGCCTCGGGAGTCCTGAGCAGTTCTTC
CASSLGSPEQFF
>TRBV5-6|TRBJ1-5|once|-
TGTGCCAGCAGCTTGGGCCTGGGAGCCAATCAGCCCCAGCATTTT
CASSLGLGANQPQHF
>TRBV28|TRBJ2-7|few|-
TGTGCCAGCGGCTTCAAGAGGCACCCCTACGAGCAGTACTTC
CASGFKRHPYEQYF
>TRBV6-5|TRBJ1-4|-|-
TGTGCCAGCAGACGCGGCACAGGGCGGGGTGAAAAACTGTTTTTT
CASRRGTGRGEKLFF
>TRBV27|TRBJ1-2|-|TRBD1
TGTGCCAGCAGTCACACCGACAGGGAGGGTTTAAACTATGGCTACACCTTC
CASSHTDREGLNYGYTF
>TRBV4-1|TRBJ2-2|-|TRBD2
TGCGCCAGCAGCCAAGAGGTCGGGAGGGCGGACGGGGAGCTGTTTTTT
CASSQEVGRADGELFF
>TRBV4-1|TRBJ1-1|-|-
TGCGCCAGCAGCCAAGGGGACCGGGGAGGCACTGAAGCTTTCTTT
CASSQGDRGGTEAFF
>TRBV28|TRBJ2-1|-|-
TGTGCCAGCACCCCCCCCGGGGAAGGGAGTAATGAGCAGTTCTTC
CASTPPGEGSNEQFF
>TRBV14|TRBJ2-6|-|-
TGTGCCAGCAGCTTTACCGGGTTAAATCTCCCCCCCTCTGGGGCCAACGTCCTGACTTTC
CASSFTGLNLPPSGANVLTF
>TRBV7-9|TRBJ2-5|once|TRBD2
TGTGCCAGCACCCCATTTAGCGGGAGCCTTGTTAATGAGACCCAGTACTTC
CASTPFSGSLVNETQYF
>TRBV27|TRBJ2-7|-|-
TGTGCCAGCAGTCTAGGTAGCGAGCAGTACTTC
CASSLGSEQYF
>TRBV2|TRBJ2-2|-|-
TGTGCCAGCAGCGAGGTCACCGGGGAGCTGTTTTTT
CASSEVTGELFF
>TRBV9|TRBJ2-1|-|-
TGTGCCAGCAGCGTAGCGGGGGCTTACAATGAGCAGTTCTTC
CASSVAGAYNEQFF